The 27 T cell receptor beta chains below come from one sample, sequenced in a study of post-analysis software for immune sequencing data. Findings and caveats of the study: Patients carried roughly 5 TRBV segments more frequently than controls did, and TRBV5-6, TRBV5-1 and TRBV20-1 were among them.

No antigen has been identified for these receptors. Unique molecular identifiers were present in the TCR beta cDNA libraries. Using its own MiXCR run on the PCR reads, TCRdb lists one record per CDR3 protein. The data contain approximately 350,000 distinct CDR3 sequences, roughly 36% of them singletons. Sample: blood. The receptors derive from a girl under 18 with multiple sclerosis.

DNA for the CDR3: TGCAGTGCTACGAGGAAAGATCAGCCCCAGCATTTT. Translation: CSATRKDQPQHF. The V call is TRBV20-1, the J call TRBJ1-5; D gene ambiguous. Trimming left V 4 bases short and J 5 bases short, with 9 bases between. This CDR3 comprises 12 residues. Germline CDR1 is DFQATT and CDR2 is SNEGSKA (reference sequence).

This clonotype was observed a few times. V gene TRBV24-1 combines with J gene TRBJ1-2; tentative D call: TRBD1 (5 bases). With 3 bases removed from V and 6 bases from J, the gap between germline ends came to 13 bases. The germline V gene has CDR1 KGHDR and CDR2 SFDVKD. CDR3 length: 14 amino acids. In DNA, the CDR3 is TGTGCCACCAGTGATCAGACAGAGCCTAATGGCTACACCTTC. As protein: CATSDQTEPNGYTF.

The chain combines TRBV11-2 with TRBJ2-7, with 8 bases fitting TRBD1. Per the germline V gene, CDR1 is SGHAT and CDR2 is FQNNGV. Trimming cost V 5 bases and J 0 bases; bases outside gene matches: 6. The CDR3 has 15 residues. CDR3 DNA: TGTGCCAGCAGCCCAGGGGGCTTCAACTCCTACGAGCAGTACTTC. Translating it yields CASSPGGFNSYEQYF.

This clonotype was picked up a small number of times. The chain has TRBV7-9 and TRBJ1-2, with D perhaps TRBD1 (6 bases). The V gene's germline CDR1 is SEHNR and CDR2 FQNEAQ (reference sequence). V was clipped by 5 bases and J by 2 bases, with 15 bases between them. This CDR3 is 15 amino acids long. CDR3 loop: CASSPSRTVNYGYTF. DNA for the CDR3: TGTGCCAGCAGCCCTAGCCGGACAGTAAACTATGGCTACACCTTC. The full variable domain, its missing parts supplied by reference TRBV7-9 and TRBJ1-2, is DTGVSQNPRHKITKRGQNVTFRCDPISEHNRLYWYRQTLGQGPEFLTYFQNEAQLEKSRLLSDRFSAERPKGSFSTLEIQRTEQGDSAMYLCASSPSRTVNYGYTFGSGTRLTVV.

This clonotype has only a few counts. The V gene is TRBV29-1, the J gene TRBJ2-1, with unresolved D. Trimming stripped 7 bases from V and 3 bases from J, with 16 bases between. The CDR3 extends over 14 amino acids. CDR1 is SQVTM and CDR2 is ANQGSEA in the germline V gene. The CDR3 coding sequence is TGCAGCGCCTCCAGGTCGGATTTCTACAATGAGCAGTTCTTC. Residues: CSASRSDFYNEQFF.

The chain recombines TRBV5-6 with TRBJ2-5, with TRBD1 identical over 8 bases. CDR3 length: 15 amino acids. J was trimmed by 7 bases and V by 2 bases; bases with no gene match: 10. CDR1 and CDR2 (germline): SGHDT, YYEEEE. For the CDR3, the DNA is TGTGCCAGCAGCTTCCCTGGACAGGGAATTGGGACCCAGTACTTC. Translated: CASSFPGQGIGTQYF. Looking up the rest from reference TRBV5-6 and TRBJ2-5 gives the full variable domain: DAGVTQSPTHLIKTRGQQVTLRCSPKSGHDTVSWYQQALGQGPQFIFQYYEEEERQRGNFPDRFSGHQFPNYSSELNVNALLLGDSALYLCASSFPGQGIGTQYFGPGTRLLVL.

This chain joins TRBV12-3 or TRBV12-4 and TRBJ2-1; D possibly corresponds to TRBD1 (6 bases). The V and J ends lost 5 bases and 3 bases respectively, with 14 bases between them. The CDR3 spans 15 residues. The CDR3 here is CASSHTGTLYNEQFF. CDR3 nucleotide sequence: TGTGCCAGCAGTCATACAGGGACGCTCTACAATGAGCAGTTCTTC.

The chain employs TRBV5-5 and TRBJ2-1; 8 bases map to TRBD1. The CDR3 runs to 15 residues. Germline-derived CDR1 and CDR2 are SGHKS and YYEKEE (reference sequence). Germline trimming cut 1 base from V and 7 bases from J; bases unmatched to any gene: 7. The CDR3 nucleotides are TGTGCCAGCAGCTTGTGGGCAGGGGGCGGGAATGAGCAGTTCTTC. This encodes CASSLWAGGGNEQFF.

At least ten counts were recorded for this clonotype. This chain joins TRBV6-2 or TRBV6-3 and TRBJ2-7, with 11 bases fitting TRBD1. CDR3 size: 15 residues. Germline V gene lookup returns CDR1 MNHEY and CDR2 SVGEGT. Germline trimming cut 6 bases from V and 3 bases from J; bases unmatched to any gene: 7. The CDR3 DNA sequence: TGTGCCAGCAGAGCTGGGACAGGGGGGAGCTACGAGCAGTACTTC. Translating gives CASRAGTGGSYEQYF.

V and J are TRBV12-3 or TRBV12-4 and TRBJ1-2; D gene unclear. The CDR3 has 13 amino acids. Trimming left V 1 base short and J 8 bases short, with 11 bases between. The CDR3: CASSLGWVSGYTF. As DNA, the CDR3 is TGTGCCAGCAGTTTAGGGTGGGTTAGCGGCTACACCTTC.

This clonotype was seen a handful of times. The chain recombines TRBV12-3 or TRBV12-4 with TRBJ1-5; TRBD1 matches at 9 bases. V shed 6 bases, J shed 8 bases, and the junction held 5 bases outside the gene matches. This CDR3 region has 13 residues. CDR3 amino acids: CASSHRGREPQHF. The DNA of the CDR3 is TGTGCCAGCAGCCACAGGGGGCGGGAGCCCCAGCATTTT.

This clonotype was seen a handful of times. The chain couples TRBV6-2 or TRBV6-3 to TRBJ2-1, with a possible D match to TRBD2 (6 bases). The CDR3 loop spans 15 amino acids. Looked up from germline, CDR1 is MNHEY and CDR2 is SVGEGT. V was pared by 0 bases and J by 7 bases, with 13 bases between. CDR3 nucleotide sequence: TGTGCCAGCAGTTACTCCCTAGCTAGCGAGAATGAGCAGTTCTTC. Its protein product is CASSYSLASENEQFF.

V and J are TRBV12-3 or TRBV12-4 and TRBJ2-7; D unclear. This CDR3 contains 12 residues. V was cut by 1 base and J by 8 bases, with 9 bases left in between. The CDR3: CASSLGQDQQYF. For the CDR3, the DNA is TGTGCCAGCAGTTTAGGGCAGGACCAGCAGTACTTC.

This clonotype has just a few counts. The CDR3 DNA sequence: TGCGCCAGCAGTCCCTTGGGGCCCCGCGGCTATGGCTACACCTTC. Its translation is CASSPLGPRGYGYTF. The chain couples TRBV10-2 to TRBJ1-2; maybe TRBD1 (5 bases). The CDR3 contains 15 residues. V lost 5 bases to trimming and J lost 4 bases, with 17 bases between them. Germline CDR1 is WSHSY and CDR2 is SAAADI.

As DNA, the CDR3 is TGTGCCAGCAGTACAGCAGGGGGCGATGAGCAGTTCTTC. Its translation: CASSTAGGDEQFF. The chain joins TRBV12-3 or TRBV12-4 to TRBJ2-1; 8 nucleotides agree with TRBD1. V was pared by 5 bases and J by 8 bases, with 5 bases of the junction left unmatched. This CDR3 region has 13 residues.

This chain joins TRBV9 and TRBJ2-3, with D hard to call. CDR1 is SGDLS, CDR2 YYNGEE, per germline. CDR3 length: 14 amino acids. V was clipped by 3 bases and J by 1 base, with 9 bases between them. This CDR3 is CASSAGIGTDTQYF. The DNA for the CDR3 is TGTGCCAGCAGCGCTGGGATTGGCACAGATACGCAGTATTTT.

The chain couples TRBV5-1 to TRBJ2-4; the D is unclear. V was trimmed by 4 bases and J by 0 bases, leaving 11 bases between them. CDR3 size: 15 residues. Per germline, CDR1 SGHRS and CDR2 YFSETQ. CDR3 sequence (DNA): TGCGCCAGCAGCCTGCCTGGGGTAGCCAAAAACATTCAGTACTTC. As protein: CASSLPGVAKNIQYF.

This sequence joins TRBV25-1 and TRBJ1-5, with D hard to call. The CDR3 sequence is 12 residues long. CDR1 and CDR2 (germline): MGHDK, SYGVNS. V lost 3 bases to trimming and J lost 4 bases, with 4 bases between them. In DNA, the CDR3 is TGTGCCAGCAGTGATCTAAATCAGCCCCAGCATTTT. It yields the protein CASSDLNQPQHF.

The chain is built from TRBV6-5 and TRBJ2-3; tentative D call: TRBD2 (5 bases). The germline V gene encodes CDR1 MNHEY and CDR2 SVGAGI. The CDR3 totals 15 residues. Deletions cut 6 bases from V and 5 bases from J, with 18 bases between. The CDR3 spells CASSYGGREIDTQYF. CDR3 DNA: TGTGCCAGCAGCTACGGAGGCAGAGAAATAGATACGCAGTATTTT.

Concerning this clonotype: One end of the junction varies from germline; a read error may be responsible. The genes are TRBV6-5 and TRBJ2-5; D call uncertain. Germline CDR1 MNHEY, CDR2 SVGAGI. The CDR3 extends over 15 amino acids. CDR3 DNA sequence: TGTGCCAGCAGTTACTCGCGGACCCAACAAGGGACCCAGTACTTC. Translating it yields CASSYSRTQQGTQYF.

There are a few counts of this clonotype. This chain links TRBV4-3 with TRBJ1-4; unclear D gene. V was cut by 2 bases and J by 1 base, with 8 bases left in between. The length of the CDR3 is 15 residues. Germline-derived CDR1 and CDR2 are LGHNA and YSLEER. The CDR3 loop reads CASSQPGLTNEKLFF. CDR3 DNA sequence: TGCGCCAGCAGCCAACCAGGTTTAACTAATGAAAAACTGTTTTTT.

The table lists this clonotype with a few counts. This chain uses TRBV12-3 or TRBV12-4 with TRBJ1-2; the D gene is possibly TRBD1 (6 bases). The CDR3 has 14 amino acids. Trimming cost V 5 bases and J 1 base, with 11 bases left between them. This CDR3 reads CASSRTDSNYGYTF. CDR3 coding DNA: TGTGCCAGCAGTCGGACGGACAGTAACTATGGCTACACCTTC.

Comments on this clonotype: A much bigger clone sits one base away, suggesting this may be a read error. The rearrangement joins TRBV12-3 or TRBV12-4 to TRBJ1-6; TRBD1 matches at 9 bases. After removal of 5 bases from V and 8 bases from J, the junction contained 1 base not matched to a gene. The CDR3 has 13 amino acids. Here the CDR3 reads CASSRDRDSPLHF. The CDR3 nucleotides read TGTGCCAGCAGTCGGGACAGGGATTCACCCCTCCACTTT.

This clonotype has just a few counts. The CDR3 DNA reads TGTGCCAGCAGCTTAGGGGTGCAGGGGAAGAGCTACACCTTC. Translated: CASSLGVQGKSYTF. The chain couples TRBV7-2 to TRBJ1-2; tentatively, D is TRBD1 (6 bases). CDR1 is SGHTA, CDR2 FQGNSA, per germline. V was clipped by 1 base and J by 9 bases, with 15 bases between them. The length of the CDR3 is 14 residues. Combining the CDR3 with reference TRBV7-2 and TRBJ1-2 gives the whole variable domain GAGVSQSPSNKVTEKGKDVELRCDPISGHTALYWYRQSLGQGLEFLIYFQGNSAPDKSGLPSDRFSAERTGGSVSTLTIQRTQQEDSAVYLCASSLGVQGKSYTFGSGTRLTVV.

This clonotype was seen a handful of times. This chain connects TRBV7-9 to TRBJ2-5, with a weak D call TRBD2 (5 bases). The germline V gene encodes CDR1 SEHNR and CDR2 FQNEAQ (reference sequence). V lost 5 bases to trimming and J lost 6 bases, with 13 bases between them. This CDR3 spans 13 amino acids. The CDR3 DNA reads TGTGCCAGCAGCCCCCACCGGGGTAAGACCCAGTACTTC. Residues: CASSPHRGKTQYF.

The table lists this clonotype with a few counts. The CDR3 here is CASSLDRINTEAFF. The CDR3 DNA reads as TGTGCCAGCAGCCTGGACAGAATAAACACTGAAGCTTTCTTT. The chain couples TRBV5-4 to TRBJ1-1, with D perhaps matching TRBD1 (6 bases). The germline V and J ends were trimmed by 4 bases and 2 bases, with 12 bases remaining between them. This CDR3 has 14 residues. Germline V gene lookup returns CDR1 SGHNT and CDR2 YYREEE (reference sequence).

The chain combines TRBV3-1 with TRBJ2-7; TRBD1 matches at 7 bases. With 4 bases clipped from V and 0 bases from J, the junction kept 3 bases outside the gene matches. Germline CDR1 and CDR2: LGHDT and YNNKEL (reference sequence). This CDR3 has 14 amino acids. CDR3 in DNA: TGTGCCAGCAGCCGACAGGGCGACTCCTACGAGCAGTACTTC. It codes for CASSRQGDSYEQYF.